A single sample gave rise to the 17 T cell receptor beta chains below, sequenced in a study of PD-1 blockade in classical Hodgkin lymphoma. Sequenced by immunoSEQ multiplex PCR; TCRdb stores in-frame clones only, minus some. Of just over 60,000 clones listed, about 91% are singletons. Brentuximab vedotin exposure varied, and every patient relapsed after autologous stem cell transplantation. The source was peripheral blood mononuclear cells (PBMCs), collected at baseline. The receptors originated from a human donor with classical Hodgkin lymphoma.

The chain couples TRBV7-8 to TRBJ2-2; TRBD1 might be the D (6 bases). Germline V lookup: CDR1 SGHVS, CDR2 FQNEAQ. V was pared by 7 bases and J by 3 bases, with 15 bases between. The CDR3 has 15 residues. The CDR3 here is CASTYTAGDTGELFF. CDR3 nucleotides: TGTGCCAGCACCTATACCGCAGGGGACACCGGGGAGCTGTTTTTT.

The sample holds a few counts of this clone. The chain carries TRBV19 and TRBJ1-2, with D possibly TRBD1 on 6 matching bases. The CDR3 consists of 15 residues. V was pared by 5 bases and J by 6 bases, with 19 bases between. The germline CDR1 and CDR2 sequences are LNHDA and SQIVND (reference sequence). CDR3 protein: CASSWVWGADDGYTF. The DNA of the CDR3 is TGTGCCAGTAGTTGGGTGTGGGGGGCTGATGATGGCTACACCTTC.

V is TRBV7-9 and J is TRBJ2-2, with D possibly TRBD2 on 5 matching bases. V lost 6 bases, J lost 1 base, and 9 bases lay in between. Germline lookup yields CDR1 SEHNR and CDR2 FQNEAQ (reference sequence). CDR3 length equals 14 residues. CDR3 DNA: TGTGCCAGCAGGCAGCGGATGAACACCGGGGAGCTGTTTTTT. This codes for CASRQRMNTGELFF.

V gene TRBV4-3 combines with J gene TRBJ1-5; D not resolved. The V gene lost 4 bases and the J gene lost 7 bases, with 23 bases spanning the gap. From germline, CDR1 is LGHNA and CDR2 YSLEER. The CDR3 is made up of 17 amino acids. The CDR3 sequence: CASSPGLATGFGQPQHF. For the CDR3, the DNA is TGCGCCAGCAGCCCCGGGCTAGCGACCGGATTCGGGCAGCCCCAGCATTTT.

The chain is built from TRBV20-1 and TRBJ2-1; TRBD2 agrees at 7 bases. The germline V gene encodes CDR1 DFQATT and CDR2 SNEGSKA (reference sequence). This CDR3 is 11 amino acids long. The CDR3 sequence: CEGGSYNEQFF. The DNA for the CDR3 is TGCGAGGGAGGGTCCTACAATGAGCAGTTCTTC.

Only a few counts were recorded for this clone. The J gene is TRBJ1-1, the V gene TRBV30; no firm D call. CDR1 GTSNPN and CDR2 SVGIG come from the germline V gene (reference sequence). V gave up 2 bases and J gave up 1 base, with 5 bases separating them. The length of the CDR3 is 12 residues. CDR3 protein: CAWSPANTEAFF. The CDR3 DNA follows: TGTGCCTGGAGTCCAGCGAACACTGAAGCTTTCTTT.

The rearrangement links TRBV28 to TRBJ2-1, with 11 bases matching TRBD2. The CDR3 is 16 residues long. With V trimmed by 5 bases and J by 0 bases, 3 bases remained unmatched. CDR1 is MDHEN, CDR2 SYDVKM, per germline. CDR3 nucleotides: TGTGCCAGCAGTCCACTAGCGGGGGTCTCCTACAATGAGCAGTTCTTC. It translates to CASSPLAGVSYNEQFF.

V gene TRBV7-2 combines with J gene TRBJ2-5; 15 bases map to TRBD2. Germline assignment: CDR1 SGHTA and CDR2 FQGNSA. The junction had 4 bases not matched to a gene; V was cut back by 5 bases and J by 6 bases. The CDR3 is 15 amino acids. In nucleotides, the CDR3 is TGTGCCAGCAGCGTCGGACTAGCGGGGGGGAAGACCCAGTACTTC. It yields the protein CASSVGLAGGKTQYF.

The CDR3 region is CAGGGPVTDTQYF. In DNA form, the CDR3 reads TGTGCCGGGGGGGGACCAGTCACAGATACGCAGTATTTT. The chain recombines TRBV6-1 with TRBJ2-3; 7 bases line up with TRBD2. From germline, CDR1 is MNHNS and CDR2 SASEGT. The CDR3 is 13 amino acids. V shed 11 bases, J shed 2 bases, and the junction held 7 bases outside the gene matches.

This clone was observed a single time. The chain couples TRBV5-6 to TRBJ2-7, with 8 bases matching TRBD2. There are 14 residues in the CDR3. The V gene's germline CDR1 is SGHDT and CDR2 YYEEEE. Losses at the gene ends were 2 bases for V and 6 bases for J; bases not matched to a gene: 7. CDR3 in amino acids: CASSLPGLVPEQYF. For the CDR3, the DNA is TGTGCCAGCAGCTTACCGGGACTAGTCCCCGAGCAGTACTTC. The variable domain in full, with the rest retrieved from reference TRBV5-6 and TRBJ2-7, is DAGVTQSPTHLIKTRGQQVTLRCSPKSGHDTVSWYQQALGQGPQFIFQYYEEEERQRGNFPDRFSGHQFPNYSSELNVNALLLGDSALYLCASSLPGLVPEQYFGPGTRLTVT.

The rearrangement uses TRBV6-1 and TRBJ2-1; D assignment may be TRBD1 or TRBD2 (6 bases each). The CDR3 totals 14 residues. The V end was cut by 4 bases, the J end by 2 bases, with 9 bases between. The germline V gene encodes CDR1 MNHNS and CDR2 SASEGT. The CDR3 nucleotides read TGTGCCAGCAGTGGGGGGGCAGCCTACAATGAGCAGTTCTTC. It codes for CASSGGAAYNEQFF.

This CDR3 is CASSLHGQFSYEQYF. The CDR3 nucleotides read TGTGCCAGCAGCCTACATGGACAGTTCTCCTACGAGCAGTACTTC. This chain uses TRBV7-9 with TRBJ2-7; TRBD1 might be the D (6 bases). V was cut by 5 bases and J by 0 bases, with 14 bases left in between. CDR1 is SEHNR, CDR2 FQNEAQ, per germline (reference sequence). This CDR3 region has 15 residues.

This chain uses TRBV6-5 with TRBJ2-1; TRBD1 aligns across 9 bases. The germline V gene encodes CDR1 MNHEY and CDR2 SVGAGI. This CDR3 spans 14 amino acids. J gave up 8 bases and V 6 bases, and 8 bases lay outside the gene matches. As DNA, the CDR3 is TGTGCCAGCAGACGCGGGACAGGGATGTATGAGCAGTTCTTC. Amino acids: CASRRGTGMYEQFF.

The chain combines TRBV11-3 with TRBJ1-6; no clear D gene. V lost 2 bases, J lost 6 bases, and 11 bases lay in between. CDR3 length equals 15 residues. Germline V lookup: CDR1 SGHNT, CDR2 YENEEA. The CDR3 DNA reads TGTGCCAGCAGCTTATCGGTCACACCTAATTCACCCCTCCACTTT. It encodes CASSLSVTPNSPLHF.

V is TRBV4-2 and J is TRBJ2-5, with 12 bases that match TRBD2. V lost 1 base to trimming and J lost 4 bases; unmatched junction nucleotides: 7. This CDR3 has 17 residues. In germline, CDR1 is LGHNA, CDR2 YNFKEQ. CDR3 protein: CASSQGGLAGLGETQYF. As DNA, the CDR3 is TGTGCCAGCAGCCAAGGGGGACTAGCGGGTTTGGGAGAGACCCAGTACTTC.

The chain combines TRBV5-6 with TRBJ2-5; D is perhaps TRBD2 (6 bases). Between the trimmed V and J ends, which lost 1 base and 2 bases, there was a span of 21 bases. CDR1 is SGHDT, CDR2 YYEEEE, per germline. The CDR3 has 18 amino acids. CDR3 coding DNA: TGTGCCAGCAGCTTGTCTACCGCCTCACCGGGGACTCAAGAGACCCAGTACTTC. Translating it yields CASSLSTASPGTQETQYF.

This chain uses TRBV28 with TRBJ2-7; 7 bases fit TRBD1. CDR3 length: 15 amino acids. With 4 bases clipped from V and 2 bases from J, the junction kept 8 bases outside the gene matches. Germline loops: CDR1 MDHEN, CDR2 SYDVKM. The CDR3 DNA is TGTGCCAGCAGTTCCTATACAGGGGCGCCCTACGAGCAGTACTTC. It yields the protein CASSSYTGAPYEQYF.